This T cell receptor beta chain emerged from a study of technical replicates of blood from a handful of donors. The CDR3 sequence is 15 residues long. The germline V gene has CDR1 SNHLY and CDR2 FYNNEI. J gave up 7 bases and V 8 bases, and 7 bases lay outside the gene matches. TCRdb's table, derived via immunoSEQ multiplex PCR, lists solely in-frame clones and lacks some. The sample lists approximately 75,000 clones, 75% to 90% occurring once. The sequence came from a human donor in good health. Some clones in this sample may be carry-over from other donors' samples. Input material: PBMCs. This chain uses TRBV2 with TRBJ1-6, with 11 bases identical to TRBD1. CDR3 in amino acids: CASGGTGGGNSPLHF. CDR3 nucleotides: TGTGCCAGCGGAGGGACAGGGGGGGGCAATTCACCCCTCCACTTT.